This paragraph reports one TCR beta chain. Its binding antigen is unknown. Within one base of it there is no much larger clone, and no base qualities were kept. These data originate in a study of CD8 T cells in Susac syndrome (dated by TCRdb to between 2017 and 2020). Study-wide context: Among the Susac syndrome patients who were sequenced, clinically active disease was present in six and clinical remission was observed in fewer than 10. At the time of blood withdrawal, Susac syndrome patients were either therapy-naive, taking corticosteroids (with some also receiving IVIg), or on IVIg alone. Whether CD8+ T cell activation and differentiation in Susac syndrome was antigen driven was tested using repertoire sequencing.

Study-wide conclusions, independent of this receptor: The CD4+ T cell repertoire of patients with Susac syndrome showed no detectable clonal expansion. The study acknowledged that relatively few individuals were included in the TCR sequencing and HLA analysis.

High-throughput TCR beta sequencing profiled peripheral blood CD8+ and CD4+ T cells from healthy donors, Susac syndrome patients and multiple sclerosis patients. Recently defined diagnostic criteria for definite or probable disease were met by the Susac syndrome patients. Bulk CD8+ and CD4+ T cells were purified magnetically by negative isolation, whereas CD8+ TEMRA cells were enriched by FACS. Blood was drawn into EDTA tubes, processed within 24 hours, and PBMCs were isolated by density gradient centrifugation. PBMCs intended for TCR sequencing were cryopreserved in liquid nitrogen and thawed later in a water bath at 37 degrees C. A purity of at least 90% was achieved for sorted or isolated CD4+, CD8+ and CD8+ TEMRA cells. RNA was extracted with the RNeasy kit and 0.5 to 1 ug was reverse transcribed using random hexamers. The immunoSEQ multiplex PCR assay, which covers 54 Vbeta and 13 Jbeta segments, was used to amplify TCR beta CDR3 regions. To correct PCR amplification bias, a synthetic template baseline was used for both primer optimization and computational correction. As for how the authors treated the data: Reads were annotated to V, D and J genes per IMGT and analyzed with immunoSEQ Analyzer, keeping only productive sequences. To calculate clonality, Shannon entropy was normalized by log2 of the number of productive unique sequences and then subtracted from one. For each patient and control, public and private clones were evaluated within the 100 most prevalent clones. Clones were defined as Susac-specific when absent from the healthy and MS cohorts, from over 950 published viral clones and from other ImmuneACCESS disease sequences. TCRdb trimmed public reads at Q25 via fastp, called clones via MiXCR and kept in-frame beta chains. Each entry merges the rows of one CDR3 protein and shows their most common DNA and genes. What appears here as the V and J calls and clone size reflects TCRdb's work, not the paper's. The sample table shows around 230,000 distinct CDR3 sequences, and 90% to 97% are seen once. The ten largest clones capture approximately 0.1% of the sample.

Counted from cysteine to phenylalanine, this CDR3 has 15 amino acids. Left in the record is the CDR3 DNA by itself, 45 bases read in frame from the first base. CDR1 and CDR2 are drawn from the germline V gene: MGHDK, SYGVNS. V sheds 1 base and J sheds 0 bases, leaving 8 bases between their ends. The rearrangement combines TRBV25-1 with TRBJ2-3, with TRBD1 perhaps the D gene, on 5 matching bases. The sequenced material came from CD4+ T cells from PBMCs. The TCR comes from a human donor with Susac syndrome. CDR3 protein: CASSEFAGSTDTQYF. In nucleotide form, the sequence is TGTGCCAGCAGTGAATTTGCAGGGAGCACAGATACGCAGTATTTT.